Here is one T cell receptor beta chain with its context. This record belongs to a study of control samples from healthy donors and cancer patients. V lost 8 bases to trimming and J lost 0 bases; unmatched junction nucleotides: 1. CDR1 and CDR2 from the germline V gene are MNHEY and SVGAGI. This CDR3 has 14 amino acids. The assay was immunoSEQ multiplex PCR, and TCRdb's table has in-frame clones only and misses some. The data contain roughly 94,000 clones, roughly 84% of them singletons. V gene TRBV6-5 combines with J gene TRBJ1-6; 7 positions agree with TRBD1. The receptor was derived from a man aged 70-80 years with lung cancer. Sequencing was performed on PBMCs. The CDR3 region is CASGQDSYNSPLHF. CDR3 nucleotide sequence: TGTGCCAGCGGACAGGACTCCTATAATTCACCCCTCCACTTT.